The 29 T cell receptor beta chains below all came from one sample that was sequenced in a study of shared clonotypes between healthy human individuals. Method: immunoSEQ multiplex PCR; TCRdb's copy keeps in-frame clones and lacks some. The table includes about 1 million clones, around 74% detected once. Sequenced sample: memory CD4+ T cells sorted from blood. Subset given: CD45RA-negative fraction. These receptor sequences come from a young man in good health.

This chain links TRBV5-4 with TRBJ2-3, with TRBD2 identical over 10 bases. Per the germline V gene, CDR1 is SGHNT and CDR2 is YYREEE (reference sequence). J lost 4 bases, V lost 1 base, and 15 bases had no gene match. The CDR3 consists of 19 residues. The CDR3 here is CASSLRSLAGGYIADTQYF. CDR3 nucleotides: TGTGCCAGCAGCTTGCGTAGTTTAGCGGGGGGTTATATCGCAGATACGCAGTATTTT.

This clone was seen at least ten times. The sample carries other DNA sequences with the same CDR3. The genes are TRBV19 and TRBJ2-3, with D tentatively TRBD1 or TRBD2 (5 bases each). Trimming removed 1 base from V and 2 bases from J, with 10 bases in between. CDR1 is LNHDA and CDR2 is SQIVND in the germline V gene (reference sequence). The CDR3 is 15 residues long. In nucleotides, the CDR3 is TGTGCCAGTAGTATAGGGGGGTCATCCACAGATACGCAGTATTTT. It codes for CASSIGGSSTDTQYF.

This clone has a handful of counts. The CDR3 DNA sequence: TGTGCCAGCGGCACGTTGGCAGGGGGAAAGGAGACCCAGTACTTC. It is translated as CASGTLAGGKETQYF. The rearrangement links TRBV2 to TRBJ2-5; 7 nucleotides line up with TRBD1. Trimming at V came to 8 bases and at J to 5 bases, leaving 14 bases not matched to a gene. This CDR3 has 15 residues. CDR1 SNHLY and CDR2 FYNNEI come from the germline V gene.

This chain links TRBV25-1 with TRBJ2-1; D unresolved. V lost 3 bases to trimming and J lost 8 bases, with 5 bases between them. There are 11 residues in the CDR3. The germline gives CDR1 MGHDK, CDR2 SYGVNS. CDR3 sequence reads: CASSDFYEQFF. For the CDR3, the DNA is TGTGCCAGCAGTGATTTCTATGAGCAGTTCTTC. Variable domain in full (rest from reference TRBV25-1 and TRBJ2-1): EADIYQTPRYLVIGTGKKITLECSQTMGHDKMYWYQQDPGMELHLIHYSYGVNSTEKGDLSSESTVSRIRTEHFPLTLESARPSHTSQYLCASSDFYEQFFGPGTRLTVL.

This clone was found a few times. This sequence joins TRBV2 and TRBJ2-3; 10 bases are a match to TRBD2. Germline V CDR1 and CDR2: SNHLY, FYNNEI. Trimming at V came to 6 bases and at J to 2 bases, leaving 5 bases not matched to a gene. The CDR3 has 15 amino acids. CDR3 amino acids: CASRRTSGTTDTQYF. CDR3 coding DNA: TGTGCCAGCAGACGGACTAGCGGTACCACAGATACGCAGTATTTT.

The chain carries TRBV10-3 and TRBJ2-5; D not certain. Germline CDR1 is ENHRY and CDR2 is SYGVKD. Trimming removed 6 bases at V and 0 bases at J, with 11 bases between. The CDR3 has 14 amino acids. CDR3 sequence reads: CAIRTGPHQETQYF. The CDR3 DNA is TGTGCCATCAGAACCGGGCCACACCAAGAGACCCAGTACTTC.

The chain carries TRBV10-1 and TRBJ2-2, with 7 positions matching TRBD1. Losses at the gene ends were 2 bases for V and 3 bases for J; bases not matched to a gene: 15. In germline, CDR1 is WNHNN, CDR2 SYGVQD (reference sequence). This CDR3 has 19 amino acids. The CDR3 reads CASSEGLRSGRGYTGELFF. The CDR3 region has the DNA TGCGCCAGCAGTGAGGGCCTAAGGAGTGGCAGGGGGTACACCGGGGAGCTGTTTTTT.

V and J are TRBV19 and TRBJ2-1, with D possibly TRBD1 on 6 matching bases. The CDR3 spans 19 residues. Germline CDR1 and CDR2: LNHDA and SQIVND (reference sequence). V lost 8 bases and J lost 4, with 30 bases in between. The CDR3, as DNA: TGTGCCAGTTACTCCGACTATGCCCCAACAGGGATACGATACAATGAGCAGTTCTTC. It yields the protein CASYSDYAPTGIRYNEQFF.

V and J are TRBV5-6 and TRBJ2-3, with a tentative D call TRBD2 (6 bases). Germline CDR1 SGHDT, CDR2 YYEEEE. V lost 1 base and J lost 5, with 11 bases in between. CDR3 length equals 14 residues. CDR3 sequence: CASSLMGGEDTQYF. In DNA form, the CDR3 reads TGTGCCAGCAGCTTGATGGGCGGGGAAGATACGCAGTATTTT. The whole variable domain, remainder taken from reference TRBV5-6 and TRBJ2-3, is DAGVTQSPTHLIKTRGQQVTLRCSPKSGHDTVSWYQQALGQGPQFIFQYYEEEERQRGNFPDRFSGHQFPNYSSELNVNALLLGDSALYLCASSLMGGEDTQYFGPGTRLTVL.

This sequence joins TRBV7-2 and TRBJ1-6; D gene unclear. The germline CDR1 and CDR2 sequences are SGHTA and FQGNSA. The CDR3 is 15 amino acids. V lost 1 base and J lost 6, with 10 bases in between. The CDR3: CASSLVAVSNSPLHF. CDR3 nucleotides: TGTGCCAGCAGCTTAGTGGCAGTCTCTAATTCACCCCTCCACTTT.

This clone showed up just once. The J gene is TRBJ2-3, the V gene TRBV4-3; 9 bases line up with TRBD2. Germline CDR1 is LGHNA and CDR2 is YSLEER. The CDR3 is 17 amino acids. With 0 bases clipped from V and 6 bases from J, the junction kept 10 bases outside the gene matches. CDR3 region: CASSQDLGSGRRDTQYF. The CDR3 DNA reads as TGCGCCAGCAGCCAAGATCTGGGTAGCGGGAGAAGGGATACGCAGTATTTT.

This clone was counted a single time. The chain has TRBV27 and TRBJ2-5; no firm D call. The CDR3 consists of 14 residues. Deletions cut 2 bases from V and 5 bases from J, with 12 bases between. CDR1 and CDR2 (germline): MNHEY, SMNVEV (reference sequence). The CDR3 DNA follows: TGTGCCAGCAGTTTAAACCCTAGATGGGAGACCCAGTACTTC. Translating it yields CASSLNPRWETQYF.

V and J are TRBV2 and TRBJ2-7, with D possibly being TRBD2 (6 bases). V was pared by 0 bases and J by 5 bases, with 11 bases between. Germline CDR1 is SNHLY and CDR2 is FYNNEI. The CDR3 extends over 14 amino acids. CDR3 sequence reads: CASSEAWLADEQYF. The CDR3 DNA reads TGTGCCAGCAGTGAAGCGTGGTTAGCGGACGAGCAGTACTTC. The whole variable domain, filled in from reference TRBV2 and TRBJ2-7, reads EPEVTQTPSHQVTQMGQEVILRCVPISNHLYFYWYRQILGQKVEFLVSFYNNEISEKSEIFDDQFSVERPDGSNFTLKIRSTKLEDSAMYFCASSEAWLADEQYFGPGTRLTVT.

There are a few counts of this clone. This chain links TRBV5-1 with TRBJ1-1, with 8 positions matching TRBD1. The germline CDR1 and CDR2 sequences are SGHRS and YFSETQ. V trimming: 3 bases; J trimming: 2 bases; junction bases outside the gene matches: 9. This CDR3 region has 16 residues. The CDR3, as DNA: TGCGCCAGCAGCTATCTCCAGGGGGCGAGTAACACTGAAGCTTTCTTT. It yields the protein CASSYLQGASNTEAFF.

This clone was recorded only once. V and J are TRBV13 and TRBJ1-1; 8 nucleotides line up with TRBD1. Germline CDR1 PRHDT, CDR2 FYEKMQ (reference sequence). V dropped 5 bases and J dropped 5; count of bases not matched to a gene: 4. This CDR3 has 13 residues. DNA of the CDR3: TGTGCCAGCAGCGTGGACAGGGATACTGAAGCTTTCTTT. It codes for CASSVDRDTEAFF. Using reference TRBV13 and TRBJ1-1 for the parts outside the CDR3, the full variable domain is AAGVIQSPRHLIKEKRETATLKCYPIPRHDTVYWYQQGPGQDPQFLISFYEKMQSDKGSIPDRFSAQQFSDYHSELNMSSLELGDSALYFCASSVDRDTEAFFGQGTRLTVV.

The V call is TRBV18, the J call TRBJ2-2; 8 bases are a match to TRBD2. Losses at the gene ends were 6 bases for V and 1 base for J; bases not matched to a gene: 4. The germline gives CDR1 KGHSH, CDR2 LQKENI. The CDR3 loop spans 15 amino acids. The CDR3, as DNA: TGTGCCAGCTCGACGGGGGGGCGGAACACCGGGGAGCTGTTTTTT. This translates into CASSTGGRNTGELFF.

In regard to this clone: Different DNA sequences within this sample yield the same CDR3. The rearrangement joins TRBV5-1 to TRBJ2-5; D is undetermined. The CDR3 spans 13 residues. Trimming took off 1 base at V and 5 bases at J, with 9 bases between the two ends. Germline V gives CDR1 SGHRS, CDR2 YFSETQ. The CDR3 is CASSLMGGETQYF. CDR3 DNA: TGCGCCAGCAGCTTGATGGGCGGCGAGACCCAGTACTTC.

The J gene is TRBJ1-2, the V gene TRBV18; TRBD1 aligns across 9 bases. The CDR3 spans 15 residues. The V gene end was trimmed by 2 bases and the J gene end by 4 bases; junction bases not matched to a gene: 5. Germline V gene data show CDR1 as KGHSH and CDR2 as LQKENI. CDR3 sequence: CASSPNRGLSYGYTF. Written as DNA, the CDR3 is TGTGCCAGCTCACCAAACAGGGGGCTTAGCTATGGCTACACCTTC.

This sequence joins TRBV19 and TRBJ1-2; no clear D gene. The germline V gene has CDR1 LNHDA and CDR2 SQIVND (reference sequence). The CDR3 runs 14 residues. V lost 2 bases and J lost 8, with 15 bases in between. In DNA form, the CDR3 reads TGTGCCAGTAGTATAACCGGGATCCAAAGCGGCTACACCTTC. This translates into CASSITGIQSGYTF.

This clone has just a few counts. The chain is built from TRBV7-2 and TRBJ2-1; D call uncertain. The V and J ends lost 2 bases and 0 bases respectively, with 8 bases between them. Per germline, CDR1 SGHTA and CDR2 FQGNSA. There are 15 residues in the CDR3. The CDR3 bases are TGTGCCAGCAGCTTATCCTTCGGCTCCTACAATGAGCAGTTCTTC. This sequence encodes CASSLSFGSYNEQFF. Drawing the rest from reference TRBV7-2 and TRBJ2-1, the complete variable domain is GAGVSQSPSNKVTEKGKDVELRCDPISGHTALYWYRQSLGQGLEFLIYFQGNSAPDKSGLPSDRFSAERTGGSVSTLTIQRTQQEDSAVYLCASSLSFGSYNEQFFGPGTRLTVL.

This clone came up a few times. The V call is TRBV20-1, the J call TRBJ2-5; no reliable D call. Germline V lookup: CDR1 DFQATT, CDR2 SNEGSKA (reference sequence). This CDR3 has 11 amino acids. Trimming removed 0 bases from V and 9 bases from J, with 8 bases in between. The CDR3 loop is CSARDGFSQYF. CDR3 coding DNA: TGCAGTGCTAGAGATGGGTTCTCCCAGTACTTC.

This chain connects TRBV18 to TRBJ1-2; D remains ambiguous. Germline V CDR1 and CDR2: KGHSH, LQKENI. The CDR3 is 11 residues long. V shed 3 bases and J shed 8 bases, with 7 bases lying between them. The DNA of the CDR3 is TGTGCCAGCTCACCTGATTCCGGCTACACCTTC. It encodes CASSPDSGYTF.

This clone was observed once. The CDR3 DNA reads as TGTGCCAGCAGCTTACCAGGGGGCGGGAAGACCCAGTACTTC. Protein: CASSLPGGGKTQYF. This chain connects TRBV11-2 to TRBJ2-5; 8 positions agree with TRBD1. Germline CDR1 SGHAT, CDR2 FQNNGV. The CDR3 sequence is 14 residues long. Trimming removed 2 bases from V and 6 bases from J; junction bases left unmatched: 5.

This clone was seen once. This sequence joins TRBV5-6 and TRBJ1-2; no definite D call. CDR3 length equals 14 residues. The germline V gene encodes CDR1 SGHDT and CDR2 YYEEEE. Deletions cut 2 bases from V and 4 bases from J, with 12 bases between. The chain's CDR3 is CASSFDTRTYGYTF. The CDR3 region has the DNA TGTGCCAGCAGCTTTGACACACGAACCTATGGCTACACCTTC.

This clone appeared many times. The chain employs TRBV7-2 and TRBJ2-5, with D perhaps matching TRBD2 (6 bases). The CDR3 runs 16 residues. CDR1 is SGHTA, CDR2 FQGNSA, per germline. Between the trimmed V and J ends, which lost 0 bases and 4 bases, there was a span of 15 bases. As DNA, the CDR3 is TGTGCCAGCAGCTTAGCATTCGGGGCCGGGGGAGAGACCCAGTACTTC. Protein sequence: CASSLAFGAGGETQYF.

The chain employs TRBV7-8 and TRBJ2-1, with no clear D. Germline CDR1 SGHVS, CDR2 FQNEAQ. V lost 5 bases to trimming and J lost 4 bases, with 9 bases between them. The CDR3 runs to 13 residues. The chain's CDR3 is CASSVPTYNEQFF. DNA for the CDR3: TGTGCCAGCAGCGTCCCGACTTACAATGAGCAGTTCTTC.

The chain links TRBV6-1 to TRBJ2-2; TRBD2 is a possible D gene (5 bases). Trimming took off 6 bases at V and 7 bases at J, with 15 bases between the two ends. Looked up from germline, CDR1 is MNHNS and CDR2 is SASEGT. CDR3 length: 14 residues. DNA for the CDR3: TGTGCCAGCAGAGAGGGAAGGTTGGTCGGGGAGCTGTTTTTT. Its protein is CASREGRLVGELFF.

The chain couples TRBV20-1 to TRBJ1-5, with D tentatively TRBD1 (6 bases). CDR3 size: 11 residues. The V gene lost 4 bases and the J gene lost 5 bases, with 6 bases spanning the gap. Germline CDR1 and CDR2: DFQATT and SNEGSKA (reference sequence). The CDR3 nucleotides are TGCAGTGCTAAGGGGGATCAGCCCCAGCATTTT. Translated, it gives CSAKGDQPQHF.

The rearrangement links TRBV29-1 to TRBJ2-2; D is undetermined. Germline CDR1 reads SQVTM; CDR2 reads ANQGSEA. This CDR3 region has 12 residues. Trimming shortened V by 3 bases and J by 5 bases, and 7 bases separated the two germline ends. The CDR3 protein is CSVEQVTGELFF. DNA of the CDR3: TGCAGCGTTGAGCAGGTTACCGGGGAGCTGTTTTTT.